The rows below give T cell receptor beta chains drawn from one sample of a study of T cell changes during pregnancy in multiple sclerosis. Data came from immunoSEQ multiplex PCR; TCRdb stores just in-frame clones and leaves some out. The repertoire has about 100,000 clones, roughly 90% of them found once; the top ten carry around 2.1%. Sequencing used peripheral blood, obtained after pregnancy. The source is a female donor with multiple sclerosis, enrolled in a pregnancy study. Both conserved end residues are part of each CDR3. D genes are given only for firm matches. A clone size is listed for some rows: how often the clone was seen (once, few, many), or a class if it is expanded.

NA	TRBV2	few	TRBJ1-1	TGTGCCAGCAGGGAGGCGGGGCCGAACACTGAAGCTTTCTTT	CASREAGPNTEAFF
NA	TRBV12-5	NA	TRBJ1-5	TGTGCTAGTGCCAGCGGGACTTTCAATCAGCCCCAGCATTTT	CASASGTFNQPQHF
NA	TRBV19	NA	TRBJ2-5	TGTGCCAGTAGTATCCCGGTCCAGGGCGAGACCCAGTACTTC	CASSIPVQGETQYF
TRBD2	TRBV7-8	NA	TRBJ2-7	TGTGCCAGCAGCTTAGTGGGCGGGAGATCGAACTACGAGCAGTACTTC	CASSLVGGRSNYEQYF
TRBD1	TRBV7-2	NA	TRBJ2-7	TGTGCCAGCAGCACCGGGGACAGACTCTACGAGCAGTACTTC	CASSTGDRLYEQYF
TRBD1	TRBV6-6	NA	TRBJ2-5	TGTGCCAGCAGTACCACAGGGGGCGTCCAAGAGACCCAGTACTTC	CASSTTGGVQETQYF
TRBD2	TRBV4-1	NA	TRBJ2-7	TGCGCCAGCAGCCTTCCCCCGGGGACTAGCAGATCCTACGAGCAGTACTTC	CASSLPPGTSRSYEQYF
TRBD1	TRBV2	NA	TRBJ1-6	TGTGCCAGCAGTGAAACGGGACAGCCGAATTCACCCCTCCACTTT	CASSETGQPNSPLHF
NA	TRBV6-1	NA	TRBJ2-7	TGTGCCAGCAGAGGGGACACCCTCTATGGTGAGCAGTACTTC	CASRGDTLYGEQYF
NA	TRBV14	NA	TRBJ2-3	TGTGCCAGCAGCCAAGAGACTGGGGGGACCACAGATACGCAGTATTTT	CASSQETGGTTDTQYF
TRBD1	TRBV7-3	NA	TRBJ2-3	TGTGCCAGCAGCTTGTCGGGACAGGCGGGAACAGATACGCAGTATTTT	CASSLSGQAGTDTQYF
TRBD1	TRBV19	NA	TRBJ2-7	TGTGCCAGTAGTAGGGACAGCCCCTACGAGCAGTACTTC	CASSRDSPYEQYF
TRBD2	TRBV5-1	NA	TRBJ2-5	TGCGCCAGCGCTACCCTAAATAGCGGGAGGGCCGGAGAGACCCAGTACTTC	CASATLNSGRAGETQYF
TRBD2	TRBV7-9	NA	TRBJ2-1	TGTGCCAGCAGCCCCGGACTAGCACCTGAGCAGTTCTTC	CASSPGLAPEQFF
TRBD2	TRBV13	few	TRBJ2-1	TGTGCCAGCAGCTTAGCGGGGGGGCAACGCTCCTACAATGAGCAGTTCTTC	CASSLAGGQRSYNEQFF
NA	TRBV19	NA	TRBJ2-3	TGTGCCAGTAGTATAGGTGCAGGATCACCCCAGCAGTATTTT	CASSIGAGSPQQYF
TRBD1	TRBV27	NA	TRBJ1-2	TGTGCCAGCAGTCCTCGACAGGGGGCTTACTATGGCTACACCTTC	CASSPRQGAYYGYTF
TRBD2	TRBV7-9	NA	TRBJ2-2	TGTGCCAGCAGCGGCCCTAGCGGGGGTACCGGGGAGCTGTTTTTT	CASSGPSGGTGELFF
NA	TRBV7-4	NA	TRBJ2-7	TGTGCCAGCAGCTTAGGGGCGGGATGCCGGTACGAGCAGTACTTC	CASSLGAGCRYEQYF
NA	TRBV11-2	NA	TRBJ1-1	TGTGCCAGCCAAGCAGGGCTGTCGGACACTGAAGCTTTCTTT	CASQAGLSDTEAFF
TRBD2	TRBV2	NA	TRBJ2-3	TGTGCCAGCAGTCATCCGGGACTAGCGGGAGGGGATACGCAGTATTTT	CASSHPGLAGGDTQYF
NA	TRBV9	NA	TRBJ2-6	TGTGCCAGCAGCCCATCGACCGGGGGACCTAGCTCTGGGGCCAACGTCCTGACTTTC	CASSPSTGGPSSGANVLTF
NA	TRBV7-3	NA	TRBJ2-2	TGTGCCAGCAGCGCAAGGGCAGGGTTGGCCGGGGAGCTGTTTTTT	CASSARAGLAGELFF
NA	TRBV6-6	NA	TRBJ1-1	TGTGCCAGCAGTTACTCGATGGGGGCGAACACTGAAGCTTTCTTT	CASSYSMGANTEAFF
NA	TRBV19	once	TRBJ1-5	TGTGCCAGTAGTATAGACGGGGATATCAATCAGCCCCAGCATTTT	CASSIDGDINQPQHF
TRBD2	TRBV7-2	once	TRBJ2-7	TGTGCCAGCAGCTCACGTAGCGGGAGGGGAACCTACGAGCAGTACTTC	CASSSRSGRGTYEQYF
TRBD1	TRBV16	NA	TRBJ2-1	TGTGCCAGCAGCTATCAGGGGGCCCGCAATGAGCAGTTCTTC	CASSYQGARNEQFF
NA	TRBV7-7	NA	TRBJ2-3	TGTGCCAGCAGCTTAGGGAGCCAGCCACCAGATACGCAGTATTTT	CASSLGSQPPDTQYF
TRBD2	TRBV7-8	NA	TRBJ2-1	TGTGCCAGCAGCCCCGGGGGGGCCGACAATGAGCAGTTCTTC	CASSPGGADNEQFF
NA	TRBV6-6	NA	TRBJ1-3	TGTGCCAGCAGTTACTCTGGCAGGCGTCCTGGAAACACCATATATTTT	CASSYSGRRPGNTIYF
NA	TRBV28	NA	TRBJ1-2	TGTGCCAGCAGTTTCCTATCAGGATCTGGCTATGGCTACACCTTC	CASSFLSGSGYGYTF
NA	TRBV11-3	NA	TRBJ1-1	TGTGCCAGCAGCTCCTGGACAAACCTGAACACTGAAGCTTTCTTT	CASSSWTNLNTEAFF
TRBD1	TRBV27	NA	TRBJ1-6	TGTGCCAGCAGCATTGACAGGGGTGTCCCCTATAATTCACCCCTCCACTTT	CASSIDRGVPYNSPLHF
TRBD1	TRBV30	NA	TRBJ1-6	TGTGCCTGGATGGGCCCCGGACAGGGAGCACCCCTCCACTTT	CAWMGPGQGAPLHF
NA	TRBV9	NA	TRBJ2-1	TGTGCCAGCAGCGTAGAAGGGGCTTCCTACAATGAGCAGTTCTTC	CASSVEGASYNEQFF
NA	TRBV12-5	NA	TRBJ2-7	TGTGCTAGTGCCGGACATTCCTACGAGCAGTACTTC	CASAGHSYEQYF